This TCR beta chain was sequenced for a study of radiotherapy plus CTLA-4 blockade in lung cancer. Overall study results and limits: According to reports, early shifts in blood T cell clones, alongside interferon-beta, forecast response most accurately. In blood, tumor-derived TCR clones expanded after radiotherapy plus ipilimumab.

Worth noting for this clone: Its target is not known.

Some clones are missing from TCRdb's copy, which holds only in-frame ones; the method was immunoSEQ multiplex PCR. The data show some 73,000 clones, roughly 80% seen once. The source of this sequence is a human donor with non-small cell lung cancer whose response to radiotherapy plus ipilimumab could not be evaluated. Sample: peripheral blood, taken from a patient treated with radiotherapy plus ipilimumab.

CDR3 sequence (DNA): TGCGCCAGCAGCTTAGGAGGGAACCTCTACGAGCAGTACTTC. The encoded protein is CASSLGGNLYEQYF. This rearrangement joins TRBV5-1 to TRBJ2-7; D is perhaps TRBD2 (6 bases). The CDR3 spans 14 residues. The V end was cut by 2 bases, the J end by 3 bases, with 12 bases between. Germline V gene data show CDR1 as SGHRS and CDR2 as YFSETQ.